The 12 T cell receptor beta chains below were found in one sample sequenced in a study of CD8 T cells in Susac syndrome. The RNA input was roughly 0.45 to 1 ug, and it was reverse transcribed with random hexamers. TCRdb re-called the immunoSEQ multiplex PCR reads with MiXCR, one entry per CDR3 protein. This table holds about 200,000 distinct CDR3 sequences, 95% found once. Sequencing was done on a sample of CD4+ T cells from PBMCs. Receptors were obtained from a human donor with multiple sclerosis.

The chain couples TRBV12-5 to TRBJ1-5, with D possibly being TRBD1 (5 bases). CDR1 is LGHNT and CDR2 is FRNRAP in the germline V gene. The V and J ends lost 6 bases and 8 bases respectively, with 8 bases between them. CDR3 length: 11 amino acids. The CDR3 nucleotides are TGTGCTAGTGGGGTGGGGGAGCCCCAGCATTTT. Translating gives CASGVGEPQHF.

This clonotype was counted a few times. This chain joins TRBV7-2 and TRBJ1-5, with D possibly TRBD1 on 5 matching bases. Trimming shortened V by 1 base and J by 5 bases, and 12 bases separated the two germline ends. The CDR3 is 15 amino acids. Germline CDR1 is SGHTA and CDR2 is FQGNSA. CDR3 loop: CASSLVAQGYQPQHF. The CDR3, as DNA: TGTGCCAGCAGCTTAGTGGCGCAGGGCTATCAGCCCCAGCATTTT.

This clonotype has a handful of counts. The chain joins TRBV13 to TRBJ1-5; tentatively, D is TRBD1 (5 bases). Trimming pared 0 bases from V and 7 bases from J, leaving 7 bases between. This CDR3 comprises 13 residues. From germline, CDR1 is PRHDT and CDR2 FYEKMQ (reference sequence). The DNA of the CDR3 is TGTGCCAGCAGCTTAGGCCGGGGCCAGCCCCAGCATTTT. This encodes CASSLGRGQPQHF.

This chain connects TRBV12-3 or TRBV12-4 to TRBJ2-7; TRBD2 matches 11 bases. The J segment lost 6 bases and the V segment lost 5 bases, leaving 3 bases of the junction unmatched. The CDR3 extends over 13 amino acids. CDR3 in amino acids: CASSPGTSGEQYF. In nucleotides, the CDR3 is TGTGCCAGCAGTCCCGGGACTAGCGGCGAGCAGTACTTC.

The CDR3 is CASSSRDGDSPLHF. CDR3 coding DNA: TGTGCCAGCAGCTCCCGGGACGGGGATTCACCCCTCCACTTT. This rearrangement joins TRBV3-1 to TRBJ1-6; TRBD1 is a possible D gene (5 bases). There are 14 residues in the CDR3. The V and J ends lost 5 bases and 8 bases respectively, with 13 bases between them. Germline assignment: CDR1 LGHDT and CDR2 YNNKEL (reference sequence).

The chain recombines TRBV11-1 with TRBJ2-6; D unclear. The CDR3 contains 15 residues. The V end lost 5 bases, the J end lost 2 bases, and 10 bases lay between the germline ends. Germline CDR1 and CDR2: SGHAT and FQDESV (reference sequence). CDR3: CASSPFVAGANVLTF. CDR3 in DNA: TGTGCCAGCAGCCCTTTTGTCGCTGGGGCCAACGTCCTGACTTTC.

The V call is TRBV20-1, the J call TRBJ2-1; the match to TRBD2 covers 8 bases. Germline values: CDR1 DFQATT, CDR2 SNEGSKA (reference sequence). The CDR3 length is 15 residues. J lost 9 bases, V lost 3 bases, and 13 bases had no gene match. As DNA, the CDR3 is TGCAGTGCTAGTCGCGGGGGGCCCCGTGGGAGTGAGCAGTTCTTC. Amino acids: CSASRGGPRGSEQFF.

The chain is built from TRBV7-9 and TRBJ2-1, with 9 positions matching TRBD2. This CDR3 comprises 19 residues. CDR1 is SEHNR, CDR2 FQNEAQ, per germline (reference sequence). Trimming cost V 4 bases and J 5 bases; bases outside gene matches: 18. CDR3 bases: TGTGCCAGCAGCTCGAATCGTCCAGCGGGGGGCCCGAACCACAATGAGCAGTTCTTC. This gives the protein CASSSNRPAGGPNHNEQFF.

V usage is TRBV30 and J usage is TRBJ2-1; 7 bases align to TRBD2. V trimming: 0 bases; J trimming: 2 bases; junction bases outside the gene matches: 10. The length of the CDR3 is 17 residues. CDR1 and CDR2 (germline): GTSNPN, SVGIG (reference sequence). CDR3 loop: CAWSVSLTSVPYNEQFF. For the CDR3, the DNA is TGTGCCTGGAGTGTAAGCCTCACTAGCGTACCCTACAATGAGCAGTTCTTC.

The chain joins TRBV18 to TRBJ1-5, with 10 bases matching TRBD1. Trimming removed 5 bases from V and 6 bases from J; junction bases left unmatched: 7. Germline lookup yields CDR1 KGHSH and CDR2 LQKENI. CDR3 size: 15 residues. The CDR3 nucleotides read TGTGCCAGCTCAGAGGGACAGGGGAGCGCTCAGCCCCAGCATTTT. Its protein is CASSEGQGSAQPQHF.

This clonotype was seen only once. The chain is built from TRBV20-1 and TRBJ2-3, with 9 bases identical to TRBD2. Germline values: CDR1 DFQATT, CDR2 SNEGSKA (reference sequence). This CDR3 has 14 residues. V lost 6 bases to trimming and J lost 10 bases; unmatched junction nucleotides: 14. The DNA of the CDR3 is TGCAGTGCAGCGGGTGGCGGGGGGGCGTTGGCGCAGTATTTT. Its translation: CSAAGGGGALAQYF.

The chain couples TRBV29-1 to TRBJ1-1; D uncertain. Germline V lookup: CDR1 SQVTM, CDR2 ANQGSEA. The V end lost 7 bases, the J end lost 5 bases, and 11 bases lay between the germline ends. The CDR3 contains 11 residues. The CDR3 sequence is CSGPTGTEAFF. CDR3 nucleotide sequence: TGCAGCGGCCCGACTGGGACTGAAGCTTTCTTT.